This TCR beta chain originates from a study of cytomegalovirus exposure and HLA in healthy donors. Study results and caveats: Later, an analysis found that common viral pathogens appeared to be linked with several of the most significant clusters. It was about 150 TCR beta chains that were listed as cytomegalovirus-associated.

Notes on this clone: Its antigen is not known.

Trimming cost V 4 bases and J 5 bases, with 12 bases left between them. Germline CDR1 and CDR2: LNHDA and SQIVND (reference sequence). The CDR3 totals 14 residues. This PCR relied on a set of 60 Vbeta primers and 13 Jbeta primers. Assay used: immunoSEQ multiplex PCR; TCRdb lists only in-frame clones, some missing. This table has 95,000 to 150,000 clones, around 74% appearing once. The material sequenced was PBMCs. The gene calls are TRBV19 and TRBJ1-5; TRBD1 is a possible D gene (6 bases). The clonotype comes from a man aged 55-75 years in good health and CMV-seropositive. CDR3 sequence reads: CASSTSNRDQPQHF. The CDR3 bases are TGTGCCAGTAGTACCAGTAACAGGGATCAGCCCCAGCATTTT.